This TCR beta chain was observed in a study of blood T cell repertoires in COVID-19. Study information: From the United States, Italy and Spain came samples of acute and convalescent COVID-19.

V shed 7 bases and J 0 bases; nucleotides not matched to a gene: 4. This CDR3 contains 15 residues. Germline CDR1 reads MNHNY; CDR2 reads SVGAGI (reference sequence). Repertoires were generated with immunoSEQ multiplex PCR, while TCRdb's copy carries only in-frame clones and drops some. Of approximately 200,000 clones detected, approximately 81% appear once; the ten largest clones hold around 3%. This clone came up a few times. Sequencing input: peripheral blood. The receptor was isolated from a man in his fifties or sixties who had recovered from COVID-19. V and J are TRBV6-6 and TRBJ2-1, with TRBD2 matching 9 bases. The CDR3 DNA reads TGTGCCAGCACGGAGCGGGAGGTCTCCTACAATGAGCAGTTCTTC. Residues: CASTEREVSYNEQFF.